The clone carrying this TCR beta chain was picked up one time. Antigen: not known. CDR1 and CDR2 from the germline V gene are MNHNS and SASEGT. V trimming: 2 bases; J trimming: 1 base; junction bases outside the gene matches: 5. CDR3 length: 15 residues. Profiled with immunoSEQ multiplex PCR; TCRdb holds only in-frame clones, not every one. Here the sample spans fewer than 110,000 clones, 89% being singletons. The sample is drawn from a study of T cell responses to AZD1222 COVID-19 vaccine. Study findings and constraints: Just a handful of AZD1222 recipients were seropositive at baseline. Close to half of all spike-specific TCRs reportedly target regions of the variants that are unmutated.

This TCR was recovered from an adult in good health. Sequencing used peripheral blood, obtained on day 0 of AZD1222 vaccination. The chain uses TRBV6-1 and TRBJ2-7, with 7 positions matching TRBD2. CDR3 loop: CASSEISGVSYEQYF. As DNA, the CDR3 is TGTGCCAGCAGTGAAATCAGCGGGGTATCCTACGAGCAGTACTTC.